One and the same sample provided the 32 T cell receptor beta chains below, sequenced in a study of shared clonotypes between healthy human individuals. Profiled with immunoSEQ multiplex PCR; TCRdb holds only in-frame clones, not every one. This sample has 850,000 to 1,100,000 clones, with around three quarters found just once. Sequenced input: memory CD4+ T cells from PBMCs. The sample's subset: CD45RA-negative fraction. The receptors here all came from a man between 18 and 29 years old in good health. Some clones in this sample may be carry-over from other donors' samples.

In regard to this clone: This CDR3 is also generated by other DNA sequences in the sample. V usage is TRBV18 and J usage is TRBJ2-1; 7 bases align to TRBD1. J lost 1 base, V lost 3 bases, and 3 bases had no gene match. Germline V gene data show CDR1 as KGHSH and CDR2 as LQKENI. This CDR3 comprises 15 residues. The CDR3 sequence: CASSPSRGSYNEQFF. For the CDR3, the DNA is TGTGCCAGCTCACCCTCCAGGGGGTCCTACAATGAGCAGTTCTTC.

The chain employs TRBV10-3 and TRBJ2-7; 8 bases are shared with TRBD2. Losses at the gene ends were 8 bases for V and 5 bases for J; bases not matched to a gene: 14. The CDR3 is made up of 15 amino acids. Germline V lookup: CDR1 ENHRY, CDR2 SYGVKD. DNA for the CDR3: TGTGCCATCGGGGGGATGAGCGGGAGTGTAAACGAGCAGTACTTC. Encoded protein: CAIGGMSGSVNEQYF.

V and J are TRBV25-1 and TRBJ2-7; D possibly corresponds to TRBD1 (6 bases). V was pared by 6 bases and J by 0 bases, with 12 bases between. CDR1 is MGHDK and CDR2 is SYGVNS in the germline V gene. The CDR3 runs to 14 residues. The CDR3 region has the DNA TGTGCCAGCAGGCAGGGGACAAACTCCTACGAGCAGTACTTC. Translated: CASRQGTNSYEQYF.

The rearrangement links TRBV30 to TRBJ1-4, with D perhaps matching TRBD1 (6 bases). V was trimmed by 3 bases and J by 8 bases, leaving 10 bases between them. The CDR3 sequence is 12 residues long. Germline V lookup: CDR1 GTSNPN, CDR2 SVGIG (reference sequence). The CDR3 loop reads CAWRHRVEKLFF. In DNA, the CDR3 is TGTGCCTGGAGACACAGGGTGGAAAAACTGTTTTTT.

The rearrangement links TRBV29-1 to TRBJ1-2; a possible D gene is TRBD1 (6 bases). Germline CDR1 is SQVTM and CDR2 is ANQGSEA. The CDR3 spans 14 residues. V lost 7 bases, J lost 8 bases, and 23 bases lay in between. CDR3 in DNA: TGCAGCGCGCCCCACGGTTCGGGGGCCTTAGGCTACACCTTC. Its translation: CSAPHGSGALGYTF. The variable domain in full, with the rest retrieved from reference TRBV29-1 and TRBJ1-2, is SAVISQKPSRDICQRGTSLTIQCQVDSQVTMMFWYRQQPGQSLTLIATANQGSEATYESGFVIDKFPISRPNLTFSTLTVSNMSPEDSSIYLCSAPHGSGALGYTFGSGTRLTVV.

The chain recombines TRBV6-4 with TRBJ2-1; 7 bases agree with TRBD2. This CDR3 has 16 residues. The trim removed 6 bases at V and 4 bases at J, leaving 12 bases unmatched. Germline CDR1 reads MRHNA; CDR2 reads SNTAGT. This CDR3 is CASRVPRGRTYNEQFF. The CDR3 coding sequence is TGTGCCAGCAGAGTCCCCCGCGGGAGAACTTACAATGAGCAGTTCTTC.

In this sample, this clone turned up a few times. The chain uses TRBV11-2 and TRBJ1-2; no clear D. The CDR3 runs 13 residues. CDR1 is SGHAT, CDR2 FQNNGV, per germline. V was clipped by 1 base and J by 7 bases, with 10 bases between them. The CDR3 here is CASSLAGESGYTF. CDR3 in DNA: TGTGCCAGCAGCTTAGCCGGGGAGAGTGGCTACACCTTC.

This chain links TRBV27 with TRBJ2-3; 11 positions agree with TRBD2. The V gene end was trimmed by 5 bases and the J gene end by 4 bases; junction bases not matched to a gene: 11. The germline V gene encodes CDR1 MNHEY and CDR2 SMNVEV (reference sequence). This CDR3 region has 17 residues. CDR3 residues: CASSPKLAGVEADTQYF. The DNA of the CDR3 is TGTGCCAGCAGTCCTAAACTAGCGGGAGTGGAGGCAGATACGCAGTATTTT.

The chain employs TRBV25-1 and TRBJ1-2; 7 nucleotides align to TRBD1. CDR1 is MGHDK, CDR2 SYGVNS, per germline. The CDR3 runs 12 residues. V trimming: 4 bases; J trimming: 11 bases; junction bases outside the gene matches: 7. As DNA, the CDR3 is TGTGCCAGCAGTGGGGCGGACAGGATTTACACCTTC. This codes for CASSGADRIYTF.

The rearrangement links TRBV30 to TRBJ2-1, with no clear D. CDR3 length: 13 residues. With 5 bases removed from V and 6 bases from J, the gap between germline ends came to 14 bases. From germline, CDR1 is GTSNPN and CDR2 SVGIG (reference sequence). CDR3 coding DNA: TGTGCCTGGGGTCCGGGCTGGGCCAATGAGCAGTTCTTC. Its protein is CAWGPGWANEQFF.

This clone was observed a few times. The chain recombines TRBV4-3 with TRBJ2-2, with unresolved D. This CDR3 is built from 13 residues. The V and J ends lost 4 bases and 7 bases respectively, with 10 bases between them. Looked up from germline, CDR1 is LGHNA and CDR2 is YSLEER. The CDR3 spells CASSRPTGGELFF. The CDR3 DNA reads TGCGCCAGCAGCCGGCCTACTGGCGGGGAGCTGTTTTTT.

This chain links TRBV28 with TRBJ2-7, with 9 bases that match TRBD1. This CDR3 is built from 16 residues. Per germline, CDR1 MDHEN and CDR2 SYDVKM. With V trimmed by 4 bases and J by 3 bases, 10 bases remained unmatched. The CDR3 loop is CASSSLGTGMRYEQYF. The CDR3, as DNA: TGTGCCAGCAGTTCCCTCGGGACAGGGATGCGCTACGAGCAGTACTTC.

Concerning this clone itself: Other DNA sequences from this sample encode an identical CDR3 as well. The gene calls are TRBV2 and TRBJ2-1, with D maybe TRBD2 (5 bases). The V end lost 4 bases, the J end lost 9 bases, and 7 bases lay between the germline ends. The CDR3 is 11 residues long. CDR1 is SNHLY and CDR2 is FYNNEI in the germline V gene. CDR3 loop: CASSGGGEQFF. CDR3 DNA sequence: TGTGCCAGCAGTGGCGGAGGTGAGCAGTTCTTC.

The rearrangement uses TRBV18 and TRBJ2-7; no definite D call. CDR1 is KGHSH, CDR2 LQKENI, per germline. V lost 2 bases to trimming and J lost 0 bases, with 5 bases between them. This CDR3 contains 13 residues. The CDR3 protein is CASSPENSYEQYF. In DNA form, the CDR3 reads TGTGCCAGCTCACCAGAGAACTCCTACGAGCAGTACTTC. The variable domain in full, with the rest retrieved from reference TRBV18 and TRBJ2-7, is NAGVMQNPRHLVRRRGQEARLRCSPMKGHSHVYWYRQLPEEGLKFMVYLQKENIIDESGMPKERFSAEFPKEGPSILRIQQVVRGDSAAYFCASSPENSYEQYFGPGTRLTVT.

The rearrangement joins TRBV30 to TRBJ2-1; 11 bases are a match to TRBD2. Per the germline V gene, CDR1 is GTSNPN and CDR2 is SVGIG (reference sequence). The CDR3 spans 20 residues. J lost 0 bases, V lost 4 bases, and 17 bases had no gene match. CDR3 loop: CAWIRGVTSGSRVSYNEQFF. CDR3 nucleotide sequence: TGTGCCTGGATTCGAGGAGTAACTAGCGGGAGTCGTGTCTCCTACAATGAGCAGTTCTTC. Looking up the rest from reference TRBV30 and TRBJ2-1 gives the full variable domain: SQTIHQWPATLVQPVGSPLSLECTVEGTSNPNLYWYRQAAGRGLQLLFYSVGIGQISSEVPQNLSASRPQDRQFILSSKKLLLSDSGFYLCAWIRGVTSGSRVSYNEQFFGPGTRLTVL.

The chain joins TRBV5-1 to TRBJ2-3; D unclear. V was pared by 4 bases and J by 2 bases, with 8 bases between. The CDR3 is 13 amino acids. The germline V gene encodes CDR1 SGHRS and CDR2 YFSETQ. CDR3 sequence (DNA): TGCGCCAGCAGCACCCCCCCCACAGATACGCAGTATTTT. Translated, it gives CASSTPPTDTQYF. Drawing the rest from reference TRBV5-1 and TRBJ2-3, the complete variable domain is KAGVTQTPRYLIKTRGQQVTLSCSPISGHRSVSWYQQTPGQGLQFLFEYFSETQRNKGNFPGRFSGRQFSNSRSEMNVSTLELGDSALYLCASSTPPTDTQYFGPGTRLTVL.

The genes are TRBV11-2 and TRBJ2-6, with D possibly matching TRBD2 (6 bases). The germline V and J ends were trimmed by 5 bases and 3 bases, with 11 bases remaining between them. The CDR3 totals 15 residues. CDR1 and CDR2 (germline): SGHAT, FQNNGV. The CDR3 coding sequence is TGTGCCAGCAGCGGGGGGAGCTATGGGGCCAACGTCCTGACTTTC. It yields the protein CASSGGSYGANVLTF. Full variable domain (remainder filled in from reference TRBV11-2 and TRBJ2-6): EAGVAQSPRYKIIEKRQSVAFWCNPISGHATLYWYQQILGQGPKLLIQFQNNGVVDDSQLPKDRFSAERLKGVDSTLKIQPAKLEDSAVYLCASSGGSYGANVLTFGAGSRLTVL.

This chain links TRBV7-4 with TRBJ1-1; 8 bases fit TRBD1. This CDR3 has 16 amino acids. J gave up 4 bases and V 1 base, and 8 bases lay outside the gene matches. Germline V gene lookup returns CDR1 SGHVT and CDR2 SQSDAQ. The CDR3: CASSLDTRGPRTEAFF. DNA for the CDR3: TGTGCCAGCAGCTTAGATACCAGGGGGCCTCGCACTGAAGCTTTCTTT. The whole variable domain, remainder taken from reference TRBV7-4 and TRBJ1-1, is GAGVSQSPRYKVAKRGRDVALRCDSISGHVTLYWYRQTLGQGSEVLTYSQSDAQRDKSGRPSGRFSAERPERSVSTLKIQRTEQGDSAVYLCASSLDTRGPRTEAFFGQGTRLTVV.

The gene calls are TRBV7-6 and TRBJ1-5; D not resolved. Germline loops: CDR1 SGHVS, CDR2 FNYEAQ. Deletions cut 1 base from V and 6 bases from J, with 10 bases between. The length of the CDR3 is 14 residues. This chain's CDR3 is CASSLGSRGQPQHF. The CDR3 DNA follows: TGTGCCAGCAGCTTAGGTTCCAGAGGTCAGCCCCAGCATTTT.

The rearrangement joins TRBV27 to TRBJ1-2; D gene unclear. Trimming stripped 1 base from V and 3 bases from J, with 12 bases between. Germline V gene lookup returns CDR1 MNHEY and CDR2 SMNVEV (reference sequence). This CDR3 is built from 15 residues. CDR3 bases: TGTGCCAGCAGTTTATTTCCCTCAAAAGACTATGGCTACACCTTC. The encoded protein is CASSLFPSKDYGYTF.

The rearrangement uses TRBV7-8 and TRBJ1-2; TRBD1 agrees at 7 bases. Germline-derived CDR1 and CDR2 are SGHVS and FQNEAQ. CDR3 length: 15 residues. Trimming took 3 bases from V and 14 from J; bases not matched to a gene: 18. The CDR3 DNA is TGTGCCAGCAGCTTTTTGCCGGGACAGACGCTTCAGGGGACCTTC. It codes for CASSFLPGQTLQGTF.

The chain carries TRBV7-9 and TRBJ1-3; D uncertain. This CDR3 is built from 13 residues. Germline V gene lookup returns CDR1 SEHNR and CDR2 FQNEAQ (reference sequence). The ends were cut back, 4 bases at V and 7 bases at J, with 11 bases in the middle. This chain's CDR3 is CASSSQLINTIYF. The CDR3 nucleotides read TGTGCCAGCAGCTCGCAATTAATCAACACCATATATTTT.

This chain connects TRBV28 to TRBJ2-7; TRBD2 matches 7 bases. Germline V gives CDR1 MDHEN, CDR2 SYDVKM. The ends lost 2 bases at V and 4 bases at J; junction bases unmatched: 8. The CDR3 loop spans 15 amino acids. CDR3 bases: TGTGCCAGCAGTTTACGTGGGAGGGCTAAGTACGAGCAGTACTTC. Protein: CASSLRGRAKYEQYF. The variable domain in full, completed from reference TRBV28 and TRBJ2-7, reads DVKVTQSSRYLVKRTGEKVFLECVQDMDHENMFWYRQDPGLGLRLIYFSYDVKMKEKGDIPEGYSVSREKKERFSLILESASTNQTSMYLCASSLRGRAKYEQYFGPGTRLTVT.

The chain joins TRBV7-9 to TRBJ2-7, with 8 nucleotides matching TRBD2. Germline trimming cut 1 base from V and 3 bases from J; bases unmatched to any gene: 5. This CDR3 spans 15 amino acids. Per germline, CDR1 SEHNR and CDR2 FQNEAQ (reference sequence). For the CDR3, the DNA is TGTGCCAGCAGCTTAGTTATTAGCGGGAACTACGAGCAGTACTTC. This sequence encodes CASSLVISGNYEQYF.

The chain links TRBV2 to TRBJ2-3; 13 nucleotides align to TRBD2. This CDR3 contains 15 residues. Germline CDR1 reads SNHLY; CDR2 reads FYNNEI. With V trimmed by 9 bases and J by 4 bases, 7 bases remained unmatched. This chain's CDR3 is CASKGLAGTADTQYF. CDR3 in DNA: TGTGCCAGTAAGGGACTAGCGGGAACAGCAGATACGCAGTATTTT.

The chain links TRBV29-1 to TRBJ1-1; D gene unclear. Germline CDR1 is SQVTM and CDR2 is ANQGSEA. V lost 7 bases, J lost 1 base, and 10 bases lay in between. This CDR3 is built from 12 residues. The CDR3: CSARFGNTEAFF. For the CDR3, the DNA is TGCAGCGCCCGCTTCGGGAACACTGAAGCTTTCTTT.

This rearrangement joins TRBV6-4 to TRBJ2-1; TRBD2 matches 8 bases. Germline V gene data show CDR1 as MRHNA and CDR2 as SNTAGT. Losses at the gene ends were 6 bases for V and 0 bases for J; bases not matched to a gene: 7. The CDR3 consists of 16 residues. The CDR3 spells CASSPTSGRSYNEQFF. In nucleotides, the CDR3 is TGTGCCAGCAGCCCTACTAGCGGACGCTCCTACAATGAGCAGTTCTTC.

V gene TRBV13 combines with J gene TRBJ2-1, with 10 positions matching TRBD2. The CDR3 totals 15 residues. The V and J ends lost 4 bases and 8 bases, in that order; junction bases with no gene match: 8. Germline V gives CDR1 PRHDT, CDR2 FYEKMQ (reference sequence). In DNA, the CDR3 is TGTGCCAGCAGCTCTAGCGGGGGTATGGTCTATGAGCAGTTCTTC. This translates into CASSSSGGMVYEQFF.

This chain uses TRBV5-1 with TRBJ2-7; D perhaps matches TRBD1 (6 bases). CDR1 and CDR2 from the germline V gene are SGHRS and YFSETQ. CDR3 size: 16 residues. Trimming took off 2 bases at V and 5 bases at J, with 20 bases between the two ends. The CDR3 region has the DNA TGCGCCAGCAGCTTAACCCTAAACAACAGGGATGACGAGCAGTACTTC. Protein sequence: CASSLTLNNRDDEQYF. Filled out from reference TRBV5-1 and TRBJ2-7, the complete variable domain reads KAGVTQTPRYLIKTRGQQVTLSCSPISGHRSVSWYQQTPGQGLQFLFEYFSETQRNKGNFPGRFSGRQFSNSRSEMNVSTLELGDSALYLCASSLTLNNRDDEQYFGPGTRLTVT.

This clone occurred a few times. J is TRBJ2-3 and V is TRBV2, with 9 nucleotides matching TRBD1. This CDR3 spans 16 amino acids. Germline V gives CDR1 SNHLY, CDR2 FYNNEI. V lost 4 bases, J lost 4 bases, and 9 bases stayed unmatched. DNA for the CDR3: TGTGCCAGCAGTGGGGTTGGGACAGGGTACGCAGATACGCAGTATTTT. It yields the protein CASSGVGTGYADTQYF.

V and J are TRBV6-6 and TRBJ1-1; the D is unclear. V dropped 2 bases and J dropped 3 bases, with 10 bases sitting between them. Germline V gene data show CDR1 as MNHNY and CDR2 as SVGAGI (reference sequence). CDR3 size: 14 residues. The CDR3 DNA sequence: TGTGCCAGCAGTTACCTTGGGGTGGACACTGAAGCTTTCTTT. It specifies CASSYLGVDTEAFF.

As regards this clone: This likely stems from a read error, as it lies one base from a far larger clone. V usage is TRBV6-1 and J usage is TRBJ1-5, with D maybe TRBD1 (5 bases). Germline CDR1 reads MNHNS; CDR2 reads SASEGT. The CDR3 length is 14 residues. Trimming removed 5 bases from V and 4 bases from J, with 12 bases in between. CDR3 in DNA: TGTGCCAGCAGTTATGGGACGGAGAATCAGCCCCAGCATTTT. This sequence encodes CASSYGTENQPQHF.